The 13 T cell receptor beta chains below all came from one sample that was sequenced in a study of cytomegalovirus exposure and HLA in healthy donors. The study ran its PCR with 60 Vbeta and 13 Jbeta primers. Only in-frame clones appear in the TCRdb table, and some are missing; sequencing was by immunoSEQ multiplex PCR. The profile covers over 120,000 clones, with roughly 78% appearing a single time and less than 3% taken by the ten largest. Material for sequencing was PBMCs. The receptors here all came from a female donor in good health and CMV-seronegative.

The gene calls are TRBV10-3 and TRBJ1-3; D ambiguous. Per the germline V gene, CDR1 is ENHRY and CDR2 is SYGVKD. V was trimmed by 6 bases and J by 2 bases, leaving 11 bases between them. The CDR3 loop spans 14 amino acids. This chain's CDR3 is CAISSGMAGNTIYF. The CDR3 DNA sequence: TGTGCCATCAGCTCCGGTATGGCTGGAAACACCATATATTTT.

This clone was counted a few times. V and J are TRBV11-3 and TRBJ2-3; TRBD2 matches at 9 bases. V lost 3 bases to trimming and J lost 4 bases; unmatched junction nucleotides: 5. CDR3 size: 15 residues. CDR1 is SGHNT, CDR2 YENEEA, per germline. The DNA for the CDR3 is TGTGCCAGCAGCTTGGGCGGGGGGGCCTCAGATACGCAGTATTTT. It yields the protein CASSLGGGASDTQYF.

This clone was found once. The V call is TRBV5-1, the J call TRBJ1-2, with 8 bases fitting TRBD1. The CDR3 extends over 14 amino acids. The germline gives CDR1 SGHRS, CDR2 YFSETQ. V gave up 3 bases and J gave up 4 bases; unmatched junction bases: 5. The CDR3 DNA sequence: TGCGCCAGCAGCTGGGGAACAGGGGGCTATGGCTACACCTTC. Translation gives CASSWGTGGYGYTF.

The CDR3, as DNA: TGTGCCAGCAGTTTGAACAAACCCCTTGATACGCAGTATTTT. Its translation is CASSLNKPLDTQYF. The chain links TRBV28 to TRBJ2-3; D gene uncertain. V gave up 3 bases and J gave up 6 bases, with 13 bases separating them. The CDR3 length is 14 residues. Per germline, CDR1 MDHEN and CDR2 SYDVKM. The full variable domain, its missing parts supplied by reference TRBV28 and TRBJ2-3, is DVKVTQSSRYLVKRTGEKVFLECVQDMDHENMFWYRQDPGLGLRLIYFSYDVKMKEKGDIPEGYSVSREKKERFSLILESASTNQTSMYLCASSLNKPLDTQYFGPGTRLTVL.

This clone was recorded a few times. The chain is built from TRBV6-5 and TRBJ2-7, with D perhaps TRBD2 (6 bases). This CDR3 is 12 amino acids long. Germline assignment: CDR1 MNHEY and CDR2 SVGAGI. Between the trimmed V and J ends, which lost 6 bases and 1 base, there was a span of 7 bases. The CDR3 sequence is CASRGGSYEQYF. The CDR3 region has the DNA TGTGCCAGCAGGGGGGGATCCTACGAGCAGTACTTC.

The genes are TRBV7-2 and TRBJ2-3; TRBD1 matches at 7 bases. CDR1 SGHTA and CDR2 FQGNSA come from the germline V gene. Trimming removed 5 bases from V and 3 bases from J; junction bases left unmatched: 5. The CDR3 length is 14 residues. In nucleotides, the CDR3 is TGTGCCAGCAGCCGCAGGACAGGAACAGATACGCAGTATTTT. It yields the protein CASSRRTGTDTQYF.

CDR3 in amino acids: CASSQSPGDSYSYEQYF. The CDR3 DNA reads TGCGCCAGCAGCCAAAGCCCTGGGGACTCCTACTCCTACGAGCAGTACTTC. The chain combines TRBV4-1 with TRBJ2-7, with D possibly being TRBD2 (6 bases). CDR3 length equals 17 residues. Deletions cut 2 bases from V and 0 bases from J, with 17 bases between. CDR1 and CDR2 from the germline V gene are MGHRA and YSYEKL.

The J gene is TRBJ2-1, the V gene TRBV9; TRBD2 agrees at 7 bases. CDR3 size: 15 residues. CDR1 is SGDLS and CDR2 is YYNGEE in the germline V gene. With V trimmed by 2 bases and J by 0 bases, 2 bases remained unmatched. For the CDR3, the DNA is TGTGCCAGCAGCGTGCTAGCGGCCTCCTACAATGAGCAGTTCTTC. It codes for CASSVLAASYNEQFF.

This clone was detected once. V gene TRBV6-1 combines with J gene TRBJ1-5, with a weak D call TRBD1 (6 bases). Germline lookup yields CDR1 MNHNS and CDR2 SASEGT. CDR3 length: 15 residues. V was shortened by 1 base and J by 7 bases, with 14 bases between the two germline ends. The CDR3, as DNA: TGTGCCAGCAGTGAAGGGGGGGGCATCGGCCAGCCCCAGCATTTT. It yields the protein CASSEGGGIGQPQHF.

This clone was seen more than once but under ten times. The chain uses TRBV6-1 and TRBJ2-7; 8 positions match TRBD2. There are 15 residues in the CDR3. V lost 7 bases and J lost 1; bases outside the gene matches: 9. From germline, CDR1 is MNHNS and CDR2 SASEGT. The CDR3 nucleotides are TGTGCCAGCACCCAAGGGGCGGGAGGATCCTACGAGCAGTACTTC. Residues: CASTQGAGGSYEQYF.

The V call is TRBV6-1, the J call TRBJ1-1; possibly TRBD1 for D (5 bases). Trimming shortened V by 2 bases and J by 4 bases, and 17 bases separated the two germline ends. This CDR3 has 16 amino acids. Germline assignment: CDR1 MNHNS and CDR2 SASEGT. The CDR3 nucleotides read TGTGCCAGCAGTGAAATCCTTGAAAGGGGCACCACTGAAGCTTTCTTT. It encodes CASSEILERGTTEAFF.

The chain is built from TRBV7-2 and TRBJ2-7; 8 bases match TRBD1. From germline, CDR1 is SGHTA and CDR2 FQGNSA. Trimming removed 1 base from V and 1 base from J; junction bases left unmatched: 6. This CDR3 comprises 16 residues. DNA of the CDR3: TGTGCCAGCAGCTTAGAGACAGGGGTTGAATCCTACGAGCAGTACTTC. This gives the protein CASSLETGVESYEQYF. Filled out from reference TRBV7-2 and TRBJ2-7, the complete variable domain reads GAGVSQSPSNKVTEKGKDVELRCDPISGHTALYWYRQSLGQGLEFLIYFQGNSAPDKSGLPSDRFSAERTGGSVSTLTIQRTQQEDSAVYLCASSLETGVESYEQYFGPGTRLTVT.

CDR3 DNA sequence: TGTGCCAGCAGCCCGCGGGACAGGGGGAACAGTGAAAAACTGTTTTTT. This encodes CASSPRDRGNSEKLFF. The chain joins TRBV7-9 to TRBJ1-4, with 11 nucleotides matching TRBD1. This CDR3 contains 16 residues. The germline V gene encodes CDR1 SEHNR and CDR2 FQNEAQ (reference sequence). V dropped 5 bases and J dropped 7; count of bases not matched to a gene: 9. The entire variable domain, with the rest obtained from reference TRBV7-9 and TRBJ1-4, is as follows: DTGVSQNPRHKITKRGQNVTFRCDPISEHNRLYWYRQTLGQGPEFLTYFQNEAQLEKSRLLSDRFSAERPKGSFSTLEIQRTEQGDSAMYLCASSPRDRGNSEKLFFGSGTQLSVL.